This TCR beta chain was identified in a study of cytomegalovirus exposure and HLA in healthy donors. The CDR3 extends over 12 amino acids. Per the germline V gene, CDR1 is MNHNY and CDR2 is SVGAGI (reference sequence). PCR amplification relied on 60 Vbeta primers (plus 13 Jbeta primers). The method was immunoSEQ multiplex PCR; TCRdb's version includes in-frame clones alone and lacks a portion of them. The table counts more than 45,000 clones; roughly 4% lies in the top ten. With regard to this clone: Relative to the germline gene, one junction end is altered; a read error may explain this.

The chain employs TRBV6-6 and TRBJ2-3, with 7 bases matching TRBD2. The sequence was obtained from a male donor in good health and CMV-seronegative. Sample: PBMCs. The DNA for the CDR3 is TGTGCCAGCAGGGGGAGGGCAGATAAGCAGTATTTT. This translates into CASRGRADKQYF.